This entry lists 13 T cell receptor beta chains sequenced from one sample in a study of OX40 agonist ivuxolimab in advanced cancers. Repertoires were generated with immunoSEQ multiplex PCR, while TCRdb's copy carries only in-frame clones and drops some. The data show more than 75,000 clones, around 85% seen once. Sequences were derived from CD4+ or CD8+ T cells sorted from blood, sampled in a trial of the OX40 agonist ivuxolimab. The receptors were sampled from an adult with an advanced solid tumor such as melanoma, head and neck, liver or kidney cancer.

The genes are TRBV28 and TRBJ2-3, with TRBD2 matching 9 bases. Germline lookup yields CDR1 MDHEN and CDR2 SYDVKM. This CDR3 comprises 16 residues. Trimming at V came to 4 bases and at J to 2 bases, leaving 7 bases not matched to a gene. For the CDR3, the DNA is TGTGCCAGCAGTTCGGCTAGCGGGGTTGACACAGATACGCAGTATTTT. Encoded protein: CASSSASGVDTDTQYF.

This sequence joins TRBV7-2 and TRBJ2-1; no reliable D call. Trimming pared 1 base from V and 12 bases from J, leaving 10 bases between. Germline V gene lookup returns CDR1 SGHTA and CDR2 FQGNSA. The CDR3 covers 12 residues. The CDR3 reads CASSLEGIGQFF. In DNA, the CDR3 is TGTGCCAGCAGCTTAGAGGGAATCGGGCAGTTCTTC.

Only one count was recorded for this clone. The V gene is TRBV28, the J gene TRBJ1-5; 7 positions match TRBD1. This CDR3 has 15 residues. The germline V gene encodes CDR1 MDHEN and CDR2 SYDVKM. V gave up 7 bases and J gave up 5 bases; unmatched junction bases: 11. CDR3 in DNA: TGTGCCAGCACCCCCCCCCGCAGGGGGGATCAGCCCCAGCATTTT. Its translation: CASTPPRRGDQPQHF.

The rearrangement uses TRBV9 and TRBJ2-3; no definite D call. Germline CDR1 SGDLS, CDR2 YYNGEE. The V end was cut by 3 bases, the J end by 4 bases, with 12 bases between. CDR3 length: 14 amino acids. The CDR3 region has the DNA TGTGCCAGCAGCGCGGACGCCATGGCAGATACGCAGTATTTT. As protein: CASSADAMADTQYF.

The rearrangement links TRBV2 to TRBJ1-4; D gene ambiguous. Between the trimmed V and J ends, which lost 3 bases and 10 bases, there was a span of 9 bases. Looked up from germline, CDR1 is SNHLY and CDR2 is FYNNEI. The length of the CDR3 is 12 residues. CDR3 DNA: TGTGCCAGCAGTGATTCGGCTCGAAAACTGTTTTTT. Translation: CASSDSARKLFF.

This chain connects TRBV9 to TRBJ2-3, with D possibly matching TRBD2 (6 bases). Germline V gene data show CDR1 as SGDLS and CDR2 as YYNGEE. The germline V and J ends were trimmed by 4 bases and 2 bases, with 11 bases remaining between them. The CDR3 extends over 14 amino acids. The DNA of the CDR3 is TGTGCCAGCAGCTACGGGGGACCCACAGATACGCAGTATTTT. It is translated as CASSYGGPTDTQYF.

The V and J genes are TRBV4-1 and TRBJ1-5; D call uncertain. Between the trimmed V and J ends, which lost 0 bases and 4 bases, there was a span of 13 bases. The germline CDR1 and CDR2 sequences are MGHRA and YSYEKL. The CDR3 length is 16 residues. The DNA of the CDR3 is TGCGCCAGCAGCCAAGATGCCGGTACCTTTAATCAGCCCCAGCATTTT. Residues: CASSQDAGTFNQPQHF.

The chain uses TRBV23-1 and TRBJ2-3, with a weak D call TRBD1 (6 bases). Being an ORF, TRBV23-1 has a function that is uncertain. The CDR3 extends over 14 amino acids. V was pared by 7 bases and J by 2 bases, with 13 bases between. CDR3: CASKLQGNTDTQYF. CDR3 nucleotide sequence: TGCGCCAGCAAACTACAGGGTAACACAGATACGCAGTATTTT.

This rearrangement joins TRBV4-3 to TRBJ2-7, with 7 nucleotides matching TRBD2. The CDR3 has 15 residues. Germline trimming cut 1 base from V and 5 bases from J; bases unmatched to any gene: 8. CDR1 is LGHNA and CDR2 is YSLEER in the germline V gene. The CDR3 is CASSQVTRSGNEQYF. In nucleotides, the CDR3 is TGCGCCAGCAGCCAAGTTACTAGAAGCGGGAACGAGCAGTACTTC.

The genes are TRBV4-1 and TRBJ2-2; D possibly corresponds to TRBD1 (7 bases). CDR1 and CDR2 (germline): MGHRA, YSYEKL. The CDR3 loop spans 14 amino acids. V dropped 2 bases and J dropped 5 bases, with 9 bases sitting between them. CDR3 residues: CASSQQGGTGELFF. CDR3 DNA sequence: TGCGCCAGCAGCCAACAGGGGGGTACCGGGGAGCTGTTTTTT.

This chain links TRBV11-2 with TRBJ2-7, with D maybe TRBD2 (6 bases). V was cut by 5 bases and J by 7 bases, with 18 bases left in between. This CDR3 is built from 14 residues. From germline, CDR1 is SGHAT and CDR2 FQNNGV. CDR3 sequence: CASSPGVRGREQYV. The DNA for the CDR3 is TGTGCCAGCAGCCCTGGGGTCCGGGGGAGGGAGCAGTACGTC.

The V and J genes are TRBV6-1 and TRBJ1-2; D gene ambiguous. V was shortened by 2 bases and J by 2 bases, with 9 bases between the two germline ends. The CDR3 sequence is 14 residues long. Per the germline V gene, CDR1 is MNHNS and CDR2 is SASEGT. The CDR3 nucleotides read TGTGCCAGCAGTGAAAGCGCAGCAAACTATGGCTACACCTTC. Translated: CASSESAANYGYTF.

The chain is built from TRBV6-5 and TRBJ1-2; 9 nucleotides agree with TRBD1. The V gene end was trimmed by 4 bases and the J gene end by 2 bases; junction bases not matched to a gene: 2. This CDR3 comprises 14 residues. The germline V gene encodes CDR1 MNHEY and CDR2 SVGAGI. The CDR3 sequence is CASSFGTGNYGYTF. The CDR3 DNA follows: TGTGCCAGCAGTTTCGGGACAGGGAACTATGGCTACACCTTC.